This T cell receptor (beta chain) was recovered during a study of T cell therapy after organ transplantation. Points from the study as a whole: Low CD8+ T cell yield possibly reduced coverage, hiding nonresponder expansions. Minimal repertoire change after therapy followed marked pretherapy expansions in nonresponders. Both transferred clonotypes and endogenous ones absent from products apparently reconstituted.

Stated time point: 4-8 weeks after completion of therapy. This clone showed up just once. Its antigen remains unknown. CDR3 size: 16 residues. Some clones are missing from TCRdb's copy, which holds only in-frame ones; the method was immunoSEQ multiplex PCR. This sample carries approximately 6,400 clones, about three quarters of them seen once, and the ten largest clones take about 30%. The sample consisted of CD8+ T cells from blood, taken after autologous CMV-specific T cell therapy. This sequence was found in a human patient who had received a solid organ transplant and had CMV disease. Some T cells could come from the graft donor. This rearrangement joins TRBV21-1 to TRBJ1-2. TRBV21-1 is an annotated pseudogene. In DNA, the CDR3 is TGTGCCAGCAGCAAAGCGCATCGGGGATTAGAATATGGCTACACCTTC. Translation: CASSKAHRGLEYGYTF.